These 24 T cell receptor beta chains were sequenced from one sample in a study of cytomegalovirus exposure and HLA in healthy donors. Amplification used 60 Vbeta primers and 13 Jbeta primers. This table comes from immunoSEQ multiplex PCR, and its TCRdb copy is limited to in-frame clones, with some not included. This table has under 80,000 clones, around 75% appearing once. Input material: PBMCs. The receptors were gathered from a man in his fifties in good health and CMV-seropositive.

This clone was seen more than once but under ten times. The rearrangement uses TRBV6-5 and TRBJ1-2, with D maybe TRBD1 (5 bases). The CDR3 contains 13 residues. Germline CDR1 is MNHEY and CDR2 is SVGAGI. Trimming took 5 bases from V and 6 from J, leaving 13 bases between them. This CDR3 reads CASSDDSTDGYTF. CDR3 coding DNA: TGTGCCAGCAGTGACGACAGCACGGATGGCTACACCTTC.

The CDR3 DNA reads as TGTGCCAGCAGCTCACAGGGTTTCGGAAACACCATATATTTT. Translated, it gives CASSSQGFGNTIYF. The chain combines TRBV7-2 with TRBJ1-3; D possibly corresponds to TRBD1 (6 bases). Germline values: CDR1 SGHTA, CDR2 FQGNSA. The CDR3 runs 14 residues. V lost 4 bases, J lost 4 bases, and 11 bases lay in between. Based on the CDR3 plus reference TRBV7-2 and TRBJ1-3, the full variable domain is GAGVSQSPSNKVTEKGKDVELRCDPISGHTALYWYRQSLGQGLEFLIYFQGNSAPDKSGLPSDRFSAERTGGSVSTLTIQRTQQEDSAVYLCASSSQGFGNTIYFGEGSWLTVV.

The chain couples TRBV2 to TRBJ2-1, with a weak D call TRBD2 (7 bases). Germline CDR1 and CDR2: SNHLY and FYNNEI. V was trimmed by 8 bases and J by 6 bases, leaving 14 bases between them. The CDR3 sequence is 13 residues long. The CDR3 protein is CASSGGGVNEQFF. The CDR3 coding sequence is TGTGCCAGCTCCGGCGGGGGCGTCAATGAGCAGTTCTTC.

The CDR3 DNA sequence: TGCAGCGCCTCCCCCGGGACTAGCGCCTCGGGGCAGTACTTC. Amino acids: CSASPGTSASGQYF. The genes are TRBV29-1 and TRBJ2-7, with 10 bases that match TRBD2. Unmatched junction bases numbered 15, after V lost 7 bases and J lost 9 bases. Germline V gene lookup returns CDR1 SQVTM and CDR2 ANQGSEA. The CDR3 spans 14 residues.

This sequence joins TRBV14 and TRBJ1-6; no definite D call. V lost 1 base to trimming and J lost 6 bases, with 19 bases between them. The CDR3 runs 18 residues. Per germline, CDR1 SGHDN and CDR2 FVKESK. CDR3 sequence (DNA): TGTGCCAGCAGCCAAGGGAGGGTGTTTGTAACACCTAATTCACCCCTCCACTTT. Its translation: CASSQGRVFVTPNSPLHF.

The chain uses TRBV30 and TRBJ1-5; a weak D match, TRBD1 (5 bases). The CDR3 sequence is 12 residues long. Germline V CDR1 and CDR2: GTSNPN, SVGIG (reference sequence). The V and J ends lost 5 bases and 7 bases respectively, with 12 bases between them. The CDR3 protein is CAWEGEGQPQHF. The CDR3 DNA follows: TGTGCCTGGGAAGGGGAGGGGCAGCCCCAGCATTTT.

This sequence joins TRBV7-6 and TRBJ1-1; TRBD1 might be the D (5 bases). Trimming took 2 bases from V and 3 from J, leaving 19 bases between them. The CDR3 has 17 residues. CDR1 and CDR2 (germline): SGHVS, FNYEAQ. CDR3 DNA: TGTGCCAGCAGCTTAAGGGTTTGGGGCGTTGGGTACACTGAAGCTTTCTTT. The encoded protein is CASSLRVWGVGYTEAFF.

This chain joins TRBV5-5 and TRBJ1-5, with 7 bases matching TRBD1. After removal of 1 base from V and 5 bases from J, the junction contained 12 bases not matched to a gene. The germline V gene has CDR1 SGHKS and CDR2 YYEKEE (reference sequence). This CDR3 spans 17 amino acids. This CDR3 is CASSLWSPGGWYQPQHF. The CDR3 bases are TGTGCCAGCAGCTTGTGGTCCCCAGGGGGATGGTATCAGCCCCAGCATTTT.

The chain carries TRBV18 and TRBJ1-2; 9 nucleotides align to TRBD1. The CDR3 length is 15 residues. Germline CDR1 KGHSH, CDR2 LQKENI. Germline trimming cut 4 bases from V and 0 bases from J; bases unmatched to any gene: 3. CDR3 amino acids: CASSRDRATNYGYTF. CDR3 DNA: TGTGCCAGCTCACGGGACAGGGCGACTAACTATGGCTACACCTTC.

The chain employs TRBV9 and TRBJ1-2, with 7 bases lining up with TRBD1. The junction had 9 bases not matched to a gene; V was cut back by 3 bases and J by 4 bases. The CDR3 is 15 residues long. Looked up from germline, CDR1 is SGDLS and CDR2 is YYNGEE. The CDR3 reads CASSGQGSRRYGYTF. The CDR3 DNA follows: TGTGCCAGCAGCGGACAGGGAAGCCGGCGCTATGGCTACACCTTC.

The V call is TRBV6-4, the J call TRBJ2-7; no definite D call. Trimming pared 5 bases from V and 3 bases from J, leaving 2 bases between. Per germline, CDR1 MRHNA and CDR2 SNTAGT. The CDR3 runs 10 residues. Here the CDR3 reads CASSLYEQYF. The CDR3 DNA reads as TGTGCCAGCAGTCTCTACGAGCAGTACTTC.

The rearrangement links TRBV27 to TRBJ2-1; 8 positions match TRBD1. The CDR3 length is 15 residues. Trimming at V came to 3 bases and at J to 5 bases, leaving 6 bases not matched to a gene. CDR1 is MNHEY and CDR2 is SMNVEV in the germline V gene (reference sequence). This CDR3 reads CASSFRTGSHNEQFF. CDR3 coding DNA: TGTGCCAGCAGTTTCCGGACAGGGTCCCACAATGAGCAGTTCTTC.

V usage is TRBV4-1 and J usage is TRBJ2-3; 7 bases line up with TRBD1. Germline CDR1 reads MGHRA; CDR2 reads YSYEKL. This CDR3 is built from 18 residues. V was pared by 2 bases and J by 2 bases, with 13 bases of the junction left unmatched. The CDR3 reads CASSQLLRGQQITDTQYF. The DNA of the CDR3 is TGCGCCAGCAGCCAACTCCTAAGGGGACAGCAAATCACAGATACGCAGTATTTT.

This clone was seen a handful of times. The chain combines TRBV18 with TRBJ2-2; TRBD2 is a possible D gene (6 bases). Germline assignment: CDR1 KGHSH and CDR2 LQKENI. The CDR3 has 13 residues. The CDR3 bases are TGTGACAGACCGACGGAGGGGACCGGGGAGCTGTTTTTT. This gives the protein CDRPTEGTGELFF. Filled out from reference TRBV18 and TRBJ2-2, the complete variable domain reads NAGVMQNPRHLVRRRGQEARLRCSPMKGHSHVYWYRQLPEEGLKFMVYLQKENIIDESGMPKERFSAEFPKEGPSILRIQQVVRGDSAAYFCDRPTEGTGELFFGEGSRLTVL.

V and J are TRBV9 and TRBJ2-2; TRBD2 matches at 11 bases. The CDR3 runs 17 residues. The V gene end was trimmed by 4 bases and the J gene end by 7 bases; junction bases not matched to a gene: 12. Germline-derived CDR1 and CDR2 are SGDLS and YYNGEE. The CDR3 sequence: CASSLSGRASNIGELFF. The CDR3 coding sequence is TGTGCCAGCAGCCTTAGCGGGAGGGCCAGTAATATCGGGGAGCTGTTTTTT.

This clone turned up a few times. Written as DNA, the CDR3 is TGTGCCAGCAGCTTATCTGCGTTAGCGGACCCCTGGGCAGATACGCAGTATTTT. This encodes CASSLSALADPWADTQYF. The chain recombines TRBV7-3 with TRBJ2-3; the D gene is possibly TRBD2 (6 bases). V was shortened by 2 bases and J by 4 bases, with 22 bases between the two germline ends. CDR1 is SGHTA and CDR2 is FQGTGA in the germline V gene. The CDR3 extends over 18 amino acids.

V gene TRBV6-1 combines with J gene TRBJ1-1, with TRBD1 as a possible D gene (5 bases). There are 15 residues in the CDR3. Trimming shortened V by 5 bases and J by 1 base, and 14 bases separated the two germline ends. The germline V gene has CDR1 MNHNS and CDR2 SASEGT. The CDR3 reads CASSLQALPNTEAFF. The DNA of the CDR3 is TGTGCCAGCAGTTTACAGGCCCTACCGAACACTGAAGCTTTCTTT.

The chain employs TRBV18 and TRBJ2-1, with D possibly being TRBD2 (6 bases). The germline V gene has CDR1 KGHSH and CDR2 LQKENI. The CDR3 consists of 14 residues. V was pared by 0 bases and J by 7 bases, with 10 bases between. The CDR3 coding sequence is TGTGCCAGCTCACCACCGCTAGCGAGGAATGAGCAGTTCTTC. This translates into CASSPPLARNEQFF.

This clone was found once. The chain carries TRBV27 and TRBJ2-3; D is unclear. This CDR3 spans 14 amino acids. Germline loops: CDR1 MNHEY, CDR2 SMNVEV (reference sequence). Trimming removed 4 bases at V and 0 bases at J, with 8 bases between. CDR3 region: CASSSLTSTDTQYF. CDR3 DNA: TGTGCCAGCAGTTCCCTCACTAGCACAGATACGCAGTATTTT.

In the case of this clone: It is likely a read error: a sequence one base away is far more abundant. Other DNA sequences in the same sample also yield this CDR3. V is TRBV9 and J is TRBJ2-7; D is possibly TRBD1 (6 bases). The DNA end is more similar to TRBJ2-1, so the J call may be wrong. CDR1 is SGDLS and CDR2 is YYNGEE in the germline V gene. The CDR3 spans 15 residues. The CDR3 reads CASSSQGPSSYEQFF. CDR3 nucleotides: TGTGCCAGCAGCTCCCAGGGGCCCAGCTCCTACGAGCAGTTCTTC.

V usage is TRBV28 and J usage is TRBJ1-1; tentatively, D is TRBD1 (5 bases). The ends were cut back, 3 bases at V and 0 bases at J, with 17 bases in the middle. CDR1 and CDR2 from the germline V gene are MDHEN and SYDVKM. This CDR3 region has 17 residues. The CDR3 protein is CASSLDRGRQLNTEAFF. The CDR3 DNA follows: TGTGCCAGCAGTTTGGATAGGGGCCGCCAGCTGAACACTGAAGCTTTCTTT.

Concerning this clone itself: This same CDR3 is encoded by further DNA sequences in the sample. The J gene is TRBJ2-5, the V gene TRBV6-6; D is possibly TRBD2 (5 bases). In germline, CDR1 is MNHNY, CDR2 SVGAGI (reference sequence). V was cut by 0 bases and J by 4 bases, with 12 bases left in between. The CDR3 is 15 amino acids. CDR3 region: CASSYSGLAGETQYF. CDR3 nucleotides: TGTGCCAGCAGTTACTCCGGACTGGCGGGAGAGACCCAGTACTTC.

Written as DNA, the CDR3 is TGTGCCAGCAGTGACCCAGGGGACCCCGCCGGCGAGCAGTACTTC. Translating gives CASSDPGDPAGEQYF. This chain connects TRBV2 to TRBJ2-7; tentative D call: TRBD1 (6 bases). This CDR3 has 15 residues. Germline V gene data show CDR1 as SNHLY and CDR2 as FYNNEI. The germline V and J ends were trimmed by 3 bases and 6 bases, with 18 bases remaining between them.

The rearrangement links TRBV5-1 to TRBJ2-2, with 12 nucleotides matching TRBD1. Germline lookup yields CDR1 SGHRS and CDR2 YFSETQ. The V gene end was trimmed by 4 bases and the J gene end by 6 bases; junction bases not matched to a gene: 7. There are 16 residues in the CDR3. In nucleotides, the CDR3 is TGCGCCAGCAGCACCGGGACAGGGGGCGCGGCCGGGGAGCTGTTTTTT. The encoded protein is CASSTGTGGAAGELFF. Filled out from reference TRBV5-1 and TRBJ2-2, the complete variable domain reads KAGVTQTPRYLIKTRGQQVTLSCSPISGHRSVSWYQQTPGQGLQFLFEYFSETQRNKGNFPGRFSGRQFSNSRSEMNVSTLELGDSALYLCASSTGTGGAAGELFFGEGSRLTVL.